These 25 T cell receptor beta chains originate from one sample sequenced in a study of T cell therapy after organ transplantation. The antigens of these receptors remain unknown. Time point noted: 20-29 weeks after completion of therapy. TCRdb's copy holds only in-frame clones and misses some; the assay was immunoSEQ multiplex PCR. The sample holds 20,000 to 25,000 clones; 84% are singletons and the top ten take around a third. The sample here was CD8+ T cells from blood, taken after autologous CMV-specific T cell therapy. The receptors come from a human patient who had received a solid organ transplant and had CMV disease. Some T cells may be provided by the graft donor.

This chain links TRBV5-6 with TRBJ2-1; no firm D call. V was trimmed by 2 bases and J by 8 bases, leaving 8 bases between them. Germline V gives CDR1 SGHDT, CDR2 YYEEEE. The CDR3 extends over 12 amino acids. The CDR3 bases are TGTGCCAGCAGCTTTATGCTAGATGAGCAGTTCTTC. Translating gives CASSFMLDEQFF.

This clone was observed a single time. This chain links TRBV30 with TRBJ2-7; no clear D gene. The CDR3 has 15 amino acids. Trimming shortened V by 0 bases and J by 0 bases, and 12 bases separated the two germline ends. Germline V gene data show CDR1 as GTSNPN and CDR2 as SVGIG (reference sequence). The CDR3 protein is CAWSVGTLSSYEQYF. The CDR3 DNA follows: TGTGCCTGGAGTGTCGGTACCCTAAGCTCCTACGAGCAGTACTTC.

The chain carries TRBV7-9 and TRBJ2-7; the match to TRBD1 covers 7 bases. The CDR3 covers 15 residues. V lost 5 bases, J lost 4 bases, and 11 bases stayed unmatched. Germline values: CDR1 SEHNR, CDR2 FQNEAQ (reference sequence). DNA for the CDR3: TGTGCCAGCAGCCGTAACCGGGACAGTAAGTACGAGCAGTACTTC. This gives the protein CASSRNRDSKYEQYF. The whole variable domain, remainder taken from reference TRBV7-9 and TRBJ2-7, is DTGVSQNPRHKITKRGQNVTFRCDPISEHNRLYWYRQTLGQGPEFLTYFQNEAQLEKSRLLSDRFSAERPKGSFSTLEIQRTEQGDSAMYLCASSRNRDSKYEQYFGPGTRLTVT.

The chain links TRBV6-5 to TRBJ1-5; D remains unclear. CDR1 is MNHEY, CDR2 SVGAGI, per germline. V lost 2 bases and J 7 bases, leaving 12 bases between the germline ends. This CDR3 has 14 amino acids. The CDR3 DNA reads TGTGCCAGCAGTTACAGTAAGATAAGCCAGCCCCAGCATTTT. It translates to CASSYSKISQPQHF.

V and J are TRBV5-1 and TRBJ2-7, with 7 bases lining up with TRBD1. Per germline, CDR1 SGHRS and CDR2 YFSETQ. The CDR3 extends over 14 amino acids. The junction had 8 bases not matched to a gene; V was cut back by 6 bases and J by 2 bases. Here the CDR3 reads CASTAGTAAYEQYF. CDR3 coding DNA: TGCGCCAGCACGGCCGGGACAGCCGCCTACGAGCAGTACTTC.

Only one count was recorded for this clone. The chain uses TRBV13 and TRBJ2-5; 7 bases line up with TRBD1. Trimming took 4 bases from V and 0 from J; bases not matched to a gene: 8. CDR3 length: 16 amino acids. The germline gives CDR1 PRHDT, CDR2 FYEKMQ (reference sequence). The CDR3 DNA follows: TGTGCCAGCAGCTACCGGGACAGCTGGTACCAAGAGACCCAGTACTTC. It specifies CASSYRDSWYQETQYF.

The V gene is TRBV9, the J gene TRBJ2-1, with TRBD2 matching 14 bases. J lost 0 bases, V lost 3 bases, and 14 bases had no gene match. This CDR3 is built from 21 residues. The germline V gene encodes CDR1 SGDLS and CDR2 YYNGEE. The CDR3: CASSEPSGTSGSPLSYNEQFF. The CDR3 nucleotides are TGTGCCAGCAGCGAGCCCTCCGGGACTAGCGGGAGCCCCCTCTCCTACAATGAGCAGTTCTTC.

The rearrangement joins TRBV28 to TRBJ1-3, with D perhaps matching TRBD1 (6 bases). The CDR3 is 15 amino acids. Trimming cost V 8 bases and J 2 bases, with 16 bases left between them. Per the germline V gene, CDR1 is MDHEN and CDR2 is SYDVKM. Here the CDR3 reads CASGFMGTTGNTIYF. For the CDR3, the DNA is TGTGCCAGCGGGTTTATGGGGACAACTGGAAACACCATATATTTT.

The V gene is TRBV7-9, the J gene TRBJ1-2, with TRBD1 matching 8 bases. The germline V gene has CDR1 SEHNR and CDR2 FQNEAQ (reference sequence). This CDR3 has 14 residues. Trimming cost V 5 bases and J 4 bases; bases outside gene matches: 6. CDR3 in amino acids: CASSAGGDLYGYTF. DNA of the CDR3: TGTGCCAGCAGCGCAGGGGGCGACCTCTATGGCTACACCTTC.

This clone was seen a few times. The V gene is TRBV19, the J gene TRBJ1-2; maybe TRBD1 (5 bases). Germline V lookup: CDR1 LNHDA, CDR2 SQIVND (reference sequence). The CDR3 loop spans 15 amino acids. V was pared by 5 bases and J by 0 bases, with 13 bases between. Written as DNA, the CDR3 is TGTGCCAGTAGTCCTGGACATCCTTCTAACTATGGCTACACCTTC. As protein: CASSPGHPSNYGYTF.

CDR3 bases: TGTGCCAGCAGCTTAGTCGTGCTTCGGGATGAAAAACTGTTTTTT. Translation: CASSLVVLRDEKLFF. The gene calls are TRBV7-9 and TRBJ1-4; D not resolved. CDR1 is SEHNR and CDR2 is FQNEAQ in the germline V gene (reference sequence). Trimming cost V 1 base and J 6 bases, with 12 bases left between them. CDR3 length: 15 amino acids.

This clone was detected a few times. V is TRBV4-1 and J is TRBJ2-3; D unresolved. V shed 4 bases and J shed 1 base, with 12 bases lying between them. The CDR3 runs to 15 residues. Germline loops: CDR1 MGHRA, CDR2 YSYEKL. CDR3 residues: CASSPQAWGTDTQYF. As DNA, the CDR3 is TGCGCCAGCAGCCCCCAGGCCTGGGGCACAGATACGCAGTATTTT.

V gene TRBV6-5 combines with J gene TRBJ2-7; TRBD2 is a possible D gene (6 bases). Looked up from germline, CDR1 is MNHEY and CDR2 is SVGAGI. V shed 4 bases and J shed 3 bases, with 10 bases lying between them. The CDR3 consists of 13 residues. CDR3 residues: CASSFGGDYEQYF. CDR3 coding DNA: TGTGCCAGCAGTTTTGGAGGGGACTACGAGCAGTACTTC.

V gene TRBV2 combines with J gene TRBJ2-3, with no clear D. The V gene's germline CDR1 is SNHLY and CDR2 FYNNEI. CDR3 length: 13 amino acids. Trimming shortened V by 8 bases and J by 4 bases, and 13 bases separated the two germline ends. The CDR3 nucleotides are TGTGCCAGCCTCCCTTCTCCAGCAGATACGCAGTATTTT. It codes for CASLPSPADTQYF. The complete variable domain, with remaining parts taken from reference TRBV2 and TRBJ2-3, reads EPEVTQTPSHQVTQMGQEVILRCVPISNHLYFYWYRQILGQKVEFLVSFYNNEISEKSEIFDDQFSVERPDGSNFTLKIRSTKLEDSAMYFCASLPSPADTQYFGPGTRLTVL.

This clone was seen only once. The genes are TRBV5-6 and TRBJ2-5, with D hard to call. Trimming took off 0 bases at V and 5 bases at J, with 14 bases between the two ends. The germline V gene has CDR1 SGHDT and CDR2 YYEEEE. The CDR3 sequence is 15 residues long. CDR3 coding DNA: TGTGCCAGCAGCTTGGAAGGTGAGGTCGCGGAGACCCAGTACTTC. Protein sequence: CASSLEGEVAETQYF.

CDR3 loop: CASTPIYGHGYTF. The CDR3 region has the DNA TGCGCCAGCACCCCAATTTACGGACACGGCTACACCTTC. The J gene is TRBJ1-2, the V gene TRBV4-3; the D gene is possibly TRBD1 (5 bases). Trimming cost V 7 bases and J 8 bases, with 17 bases left between them. The germline CDR1 and CDR2 sequences are LGHNA and YSLEER. This CDR3 is 13 amino acids long.

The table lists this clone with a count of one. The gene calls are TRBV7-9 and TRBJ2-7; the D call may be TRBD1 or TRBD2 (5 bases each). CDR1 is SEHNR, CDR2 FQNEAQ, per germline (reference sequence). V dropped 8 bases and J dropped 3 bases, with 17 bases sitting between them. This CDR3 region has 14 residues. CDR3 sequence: CASSGTPLYYEQYF. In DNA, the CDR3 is TGTGCCAGCTCAGGGACCCCTCTCTACTACGAGCAGTACTTC. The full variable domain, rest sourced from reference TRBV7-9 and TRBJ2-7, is DTGVSQNPRHKITKRGQNVTFRCDPISEHNRLYWYRQTLGQGPEFLTYFQNEAQLEKSRLLSDRFSAERPKGSFSTLEIQRTEQGDSAMYLCASSGTPLYYEQYFGPGTRLTVT.

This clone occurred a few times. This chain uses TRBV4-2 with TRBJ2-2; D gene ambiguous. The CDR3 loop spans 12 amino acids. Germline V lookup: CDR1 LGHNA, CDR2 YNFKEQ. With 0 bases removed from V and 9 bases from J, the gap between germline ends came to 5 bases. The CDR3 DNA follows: TGTGCCAGCAGCCAAGATCCGTGGGAGCTGTTTTTT. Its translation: CASSQDPWELFF.

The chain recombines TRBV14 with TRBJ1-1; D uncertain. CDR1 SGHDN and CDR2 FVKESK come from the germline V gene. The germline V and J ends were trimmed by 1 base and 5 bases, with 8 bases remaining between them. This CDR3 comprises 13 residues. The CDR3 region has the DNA TGTGCCAGCAGCCAAGTGCCGGGGACTGAAGCTTTCTTT. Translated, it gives CASSQVPGTEAFF.

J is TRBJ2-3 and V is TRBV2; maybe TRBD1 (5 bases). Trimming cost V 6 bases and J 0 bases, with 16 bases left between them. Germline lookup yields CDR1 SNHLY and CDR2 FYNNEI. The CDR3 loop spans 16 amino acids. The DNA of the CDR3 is TGTGCCAGCAGGTGGACATCCGCTGTTAGCACAGATACGCAGTATTTT. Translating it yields CASRWTSAVSTDTQYF.

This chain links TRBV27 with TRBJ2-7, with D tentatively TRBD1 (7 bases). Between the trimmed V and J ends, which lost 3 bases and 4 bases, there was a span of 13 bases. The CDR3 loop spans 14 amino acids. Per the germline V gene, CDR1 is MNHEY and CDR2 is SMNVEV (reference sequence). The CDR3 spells CASSFGAGGYEQYF. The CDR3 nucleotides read TGTGCCAGCAGTTTCGGGGCAGGGGGGTACGAGCAGTACTTC.

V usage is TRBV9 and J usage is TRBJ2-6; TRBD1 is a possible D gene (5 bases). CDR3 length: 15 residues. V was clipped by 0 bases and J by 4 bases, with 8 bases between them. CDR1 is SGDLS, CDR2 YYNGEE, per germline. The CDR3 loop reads CASSVGGGGANVLTF. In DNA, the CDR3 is TGTGCCAGCAGCGTAGGGGGCGGAGGGGCCAACGTCCTGACTTTC. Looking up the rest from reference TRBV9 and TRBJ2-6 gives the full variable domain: DSGVTQTPKHLITATGQRVTLRCSPRSGDLSVYWYQQSLDQGLQFLIQYYNGEERAKGNILERFSAQQFPDLHSELNLSSLELGDSALYFCASSVGGGGANVLTFGAGSRLTVL.

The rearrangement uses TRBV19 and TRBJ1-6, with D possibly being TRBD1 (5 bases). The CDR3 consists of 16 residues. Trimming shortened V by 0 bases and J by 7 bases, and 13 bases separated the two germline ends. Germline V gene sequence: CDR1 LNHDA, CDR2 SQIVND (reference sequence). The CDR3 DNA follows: TGTGCCAGTAGTATAGATGGGCAGGGACGAAATTCACCCCTCCACTTT. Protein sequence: CASSIDGQGRNSPLHF.

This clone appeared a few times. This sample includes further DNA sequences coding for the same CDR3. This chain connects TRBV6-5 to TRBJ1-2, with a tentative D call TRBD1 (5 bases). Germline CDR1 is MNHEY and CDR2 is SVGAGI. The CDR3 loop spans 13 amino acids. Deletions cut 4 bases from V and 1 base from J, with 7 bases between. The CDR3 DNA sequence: TGTGCCAGCAGTTCGACAGTTAACTATGGCTACACCTTC. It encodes CASSSTVNYGYTF.

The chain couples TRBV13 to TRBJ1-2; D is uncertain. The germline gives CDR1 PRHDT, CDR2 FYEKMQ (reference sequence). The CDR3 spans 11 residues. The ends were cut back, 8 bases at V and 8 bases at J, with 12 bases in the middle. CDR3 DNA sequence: TGTGCCAGCCGGGATTTTGGAGGCTACACCTTC. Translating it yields CASRDFGGYTF.